Included here is one T cell receptor beta chain sequence, with context. No antigen is known for it. The sample holds no much larger clone one base away, and base qualities are not on file. Receptors were amplified or captured by the immunoSEQ multiplex PCR assay. For the multiplex PCR, a mixture combining 60 forward primers for TCR Vbeta segments and 13 reverse primers for TCR Jbeta segments was used. The CDR3 region of rearranged TCR beta genes was amplified from genomic DNA with a multiplex PCR assay. On the Illumina HiSeq System, the amplified TCR beta libraries were sequenced as 87-base-pair reads. On the study's bioinformatics: A later analysis counted some 74 million unique TCR beta chains across the 500 to 850 repertoires, and 9 million to 14 million of these chains were shared by at least two donors. To remove PCR and sequencing errors, raw reads were error-corrected and collapsed into unique sequences using a nearest-neighbor algorithm that merged closely related sequences. Alignment of CDR3 sequences to IMGT reference sequences was used to assign V, D and J gene segments. For a sequence to be retained, a match of at least six nucleotides to both a V gene segment and a J gene segment was required. Rearrangements were called productive when the CDR3 lacked stop codons and stayed in frame with V and J; all others were non-productive. Following IMGT convention, CDR3 was defined as the stretch from the second conserved V-encoded cysteine to the conserved J-encoded phenylalanine. Sequences without an unambiguous match to a single V gene segment were excluded from the earlier analysis of approximately 560 of the donors. In an earlier analysis of approximately 590 of the donors, V segments were called functional above 56.7% productive rearrangements and were called segregating when the between-donor standard deviation exceeded 5%. To diagnose cytomegalovirus status from the catalog of TCR beta chain sequences, a statistical classification framework was built. In a later analysis, V and J genes were assigned by comparing TCR nucleotide sequences against IMGT/GENE-DB human TR gene sequences. Using the TCRdist pipeline, a later analysis assigned CDR3 sequences along with most-parsimonious VDJ recombination scenarios. In a later analysis, each TCR beta chain was defined by its CDR3 amino acid sequence together with its V-gene family, and reads without a unique V-gene family were excluded. In a later analysis, approximately 640 highly shared, low-generation-probability nucleotide sequences were removed to address suspected cross-contamination and a sequencing artifact. In a later analysis, a clonal expansion index for each public chain was calculated from normalized within-repertoire ranks of inferred template counts. In a later analysis, generation probabilities were computed using a VDJ recombination model fitted to out-of-frame rearrangements, and the results were checked against IGoR. Hypergeometric tests were used in a later analysis to score TCR-TCR, TCR-HLA and TCR-CMV co-occurrence, with a repertoire-size bias correction applied to the TCR pairs. In a later analysis, false discovery rates were estimated by permuting HLA or CMV assignments 20 times. In a later analysis, co-occurring TCRs were grouped using DBSCAN, with TCRdist sequence similarity added in when clustering inside HLA-allele-positive subsets. Co-occurrence clustering excluded repertoires with fewer than 30,000 or more than 120,000 public chains, plus five with anomalous nucleotide sharing. TCRdb obtained this table from immuneACCESS and retained in-frame rearrangements with V and J assigned. These tables miss some clones; where compared with another copy, unresolved V genes account for less than half of the shortfall, and the remainder is unexplained. The V and J calls and clone size are taken from that table; D and trimming were inferred from the DNA. In this sample the table shows about 140,000 clones, approximately 78% of which occur a single time. Around 2.5% of the sample is taken by the ten largest.

The germline V end is reduced by 5 bases and the J end by 5 bases; junction bases left unmatched: 6. CDR1 SEHNR and CDR2 FQNEAQ were looked up in the germline V gene (reference sequence). The CDR3 sequence holds 14 residues, the cysteine and phenylalanine included. The read is trimmed to its CDR3 DNA, 42 bases read in frame from base 1. This entry belongs to a study of cytomegalovirus exposure and HLA in healthy donors (dated by TCRdb to 2016 to 2017). With regard to the full study: An earlier analysis of about 530 of the donors reported 276 Gb of sequence data and around 120 million unique TCR beta sequences obtained from about 180 million T cells. An earlier analysis of 587 of the donors used high-throughput TCR beta sequencing to judge whether each TCR beta V gene segment behaved as functional or pseudogenic. A later analysis re-examined previously published TCR beta repertoires from around 670 donors and added high-resolution HLA genotyping to investigate patterns of TCR occurrence. Donor age, sex, ethnicity and CMV serostatus were collected together with the repertoire data. The aim of the study was to test whether cataloging public T cell receptors could identify signatures of past pathogen exposure. Of the roughly 420 genotyped donors, 65% to 90% were placed in the genetic ancestry cluster associated with self-reported Caucasian donors. The study profiled the T cell repertoires of approximately 700 subjects by immunosequencing and related them to cytomegalovirus serostatus. Every repertoire in the discovery cohort had been generated on one and the same sequencing platform. Five DR-DQ haplotypes were treated as single units for association and clustering because of strong linkage in the cohort. Roughly 290 gigabases of sequencing data and 70 million to 95 million unique TCR sequences made up an early release that covered fewer than 650 HLA-typed donors. Rather than using new phenotypic data, the later analysis identified candidate immune exposures from TCR beta sequences and from how often those sequences occurred across donors. Among roughly 370 genotyped donors of the cohort, an average of around 240,000 unique TCR beta nucleotide sequences were sequenced per donor, around 18% of them non-productive. A separate validation cohort of about 110 different subjects was used in addition to the 666-subject first cohort. Both class I and class II loci were covered by HLA typing, at four-digit resolution. High-throughput TCR immunosequencing, statistical association of individual TCRs with disease status, and machine learning were combined to predict cytomegalovirus infection status. Typing coverage differed by locus: A, B, C, DRB1 and DQB1 were typed in roughly 620-640 donors, DQA1 in 522, DPA1 in some 600, and DPB1 in around 490. Genome-wide SNP genotypes for about 65% of the roughly 700 donors were used in a later genetic analysis, which treated that subset as a discovery cohort. Beyond this particular receptor, the publication reports: Because HLA typing was missing for some donors at each locus, association tests included only the typed subset. Compared with the approximately 700-donor mean, donors in an Asian-associated ancestry cluster had fewer N-insertions in productive TCRs, according to a later genetic analysis. For the cohort, immune exposure information was limited to CMV serostatus. V-gene and J-gene trimming of TCR beta chains was associated with a missense DCLRE1C variant in a later genetic analysis, and the association was replicated in an independent cohort. When HLA alleles, especially DR and DQ, strongly co-occurred, TCR associations were difficult to assign to individual alleles. The sequencing pipeline was judged likely to have produced a cluster of highly shared sequence variants as a technical artifact. Linkage disequilibrium might explain the correlated functional status among segregating V segments, but an unknown experimental factor could not be excluded. According to a later analysis, most CMV-associated TCR beta chains appeared to be HLA-restricted, and the HLA associations seemed to be driven largely by CMV exposure. Several of the top co-occurrence clusters appeared to be linked to parvovirus B19, influenza, CMV and Epstein-Barr virus, according to a later analysis. Sequencing depth was assumed to be roughly uniform across donors in the presence/absence analyses, though that assumption may not hold. Across donors, most TCR sequences were observed very rarely, whereas some public TCRs were present in many individuals. Cytomegalovirus status was reported to be diagnosed by the classifier with high specificity and sensitivity in both the original and validation cohorts. In this cohort, only TCR beta chains were sequenced, and detectable features were limited by the absence of alpha or paired-chain data. In vitro tests confirmed that a few of the cytomegalovirus-associated TCR beta chains recognize cytomegalovirus antigens. A further reported finding was that TCR beta sequences accurately predicted the HLA-A and HLA-B alleles for most subjects in the first cohort. A total of fewer than 200 TCR beta chains were listed by the study as associated with cytomegalovirus. Because the 87-base-pair reads could not distinguish some IMGT-functional V segments, including TRBV6-2 and TRBV6-3, those segments were excluded. According to the authors, the approach could potentially be generalized to other disease states and immunological phenotypes. Because counts were too low, seventeen rarely observed V segments, including chromosome 9 orphons, were excluded from the earlier analysis of around 590 of the donors. A later analysis associated about 17,000 TCR beta sequences with specific HLA alleles at a false discovery rate of 0.05. In a later analysis, the rate of TCR association differed among HLA loci, with DRB1 alleles having the most associated TCRs and HLA-C alleles having the fewest. Compared with equally common non-associated chains, HLA-associated TCR beta chains in a later analysis were more clonally expanded and had lower generation probabilities. Broadly in line with IMGT annotations, most TCR beta V segments showed up in productive rearrangements about 90% or about 30% of the time in an earlier analysis of a few hundred of the donors.

The cohort consisted of more than 650 healthy bone marrow donors. At the time of sampling, all cohort members were nominally healthy, though unrecorded immune exposures were likely present. The donor was CMV seropositive and was included in the group of about 290 seropositive cohort members. Each donor provided a peripheral blood sample, and peripheral blood mononuclear cells were used for TCR beta sequencing. Genomic DNA was extracted from the blood cell samples with the Qiagen DNeasy Blood Extraction Kit. This TCR derives from a woman under 30 in good health and CMV-seropositive. Sequencing was done on a sample of PBMCs. The sequence joins TRBV7-9 to TRBJ2-7; TRBD2 fits 10 bases in the junction. In nucleotide form, the sequence is TGTGCCAGCAGCATCCTCGGGACTAGCGACGAGCAGTACTTC. Its amino acids are CASSILGTSDEQYF. The CDR3 plus the reference TRBV7-9 and TRBJ2-7 genes for the other parts give the full variable domain: DTGVSQNPRHKITKRGQNVTFRCDPISEHNRLYWYRQTLGQGPEFLTYFQNEAQLEKSRLLSDRFSAERPKGSFSTLEIQRTEQGDSAMYLCASSILGTSDEQYFGPGTRLTVT.